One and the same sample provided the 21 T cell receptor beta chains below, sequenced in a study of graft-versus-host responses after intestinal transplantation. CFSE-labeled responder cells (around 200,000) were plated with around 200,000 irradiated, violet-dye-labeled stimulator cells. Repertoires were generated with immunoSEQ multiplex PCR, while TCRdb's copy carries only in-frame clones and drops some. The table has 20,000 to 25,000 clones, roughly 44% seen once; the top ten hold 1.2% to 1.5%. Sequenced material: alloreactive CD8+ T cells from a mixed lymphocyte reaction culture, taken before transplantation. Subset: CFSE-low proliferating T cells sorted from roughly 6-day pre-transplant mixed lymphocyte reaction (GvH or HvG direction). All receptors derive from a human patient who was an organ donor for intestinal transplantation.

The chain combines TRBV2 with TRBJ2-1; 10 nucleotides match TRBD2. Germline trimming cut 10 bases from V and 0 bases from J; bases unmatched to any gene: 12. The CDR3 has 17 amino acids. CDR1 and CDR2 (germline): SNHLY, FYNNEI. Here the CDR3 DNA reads TGTGCCATCATTACGAGCGGGAGGGCCGGCTCCTACAATGAGCAGTTCTTC. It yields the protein CAIITSGRAGSYNEQFF.

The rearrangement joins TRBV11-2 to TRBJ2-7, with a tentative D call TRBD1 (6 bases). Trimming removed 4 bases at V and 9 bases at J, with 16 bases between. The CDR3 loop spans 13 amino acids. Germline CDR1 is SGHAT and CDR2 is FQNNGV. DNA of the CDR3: TGTGCCAGCAGCTGGTCCACAGGGAGACCGCAGTACTTC. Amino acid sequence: CASSWSTGRPQYF.

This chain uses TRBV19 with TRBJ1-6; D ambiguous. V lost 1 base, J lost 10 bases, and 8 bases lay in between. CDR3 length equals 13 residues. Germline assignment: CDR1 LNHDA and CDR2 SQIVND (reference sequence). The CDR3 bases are TGTGCCAGTAGTATAGGGTTTCGGTCACCCCTCCACTTT. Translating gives CASSIGFRSPLHF.

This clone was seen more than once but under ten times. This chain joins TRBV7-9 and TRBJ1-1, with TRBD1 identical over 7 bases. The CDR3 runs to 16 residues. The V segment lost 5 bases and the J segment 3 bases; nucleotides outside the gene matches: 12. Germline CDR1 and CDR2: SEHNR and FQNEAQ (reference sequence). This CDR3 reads CASSPRQGILDTEAFF. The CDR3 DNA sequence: TGTGCCAGCAGCCCGAGACAGGGAATATTGGACACTGAAGCTTTCTTT.

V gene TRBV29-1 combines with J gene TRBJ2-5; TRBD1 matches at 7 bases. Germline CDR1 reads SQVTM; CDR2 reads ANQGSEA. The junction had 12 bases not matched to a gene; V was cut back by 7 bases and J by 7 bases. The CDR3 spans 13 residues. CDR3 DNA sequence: TGCAGCGCCTCGGGACAGACCACTGGGACCCAGTACTTC. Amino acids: CSASGQTTGTQYF.

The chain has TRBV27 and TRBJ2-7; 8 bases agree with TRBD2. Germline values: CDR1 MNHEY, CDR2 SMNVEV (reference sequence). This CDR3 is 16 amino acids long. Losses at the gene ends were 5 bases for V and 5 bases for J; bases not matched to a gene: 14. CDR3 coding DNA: TGTGCCAGCAGTGCCCATCCGGGACTAGGGTCCAACGAGCAGTACTTC. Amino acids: CASSAHPGLGSNEQYF.

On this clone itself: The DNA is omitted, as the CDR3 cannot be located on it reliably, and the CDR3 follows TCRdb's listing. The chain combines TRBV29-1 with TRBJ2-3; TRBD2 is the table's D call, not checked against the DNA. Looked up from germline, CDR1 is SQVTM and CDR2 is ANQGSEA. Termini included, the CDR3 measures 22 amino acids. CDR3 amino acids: CSVRGISAALRGAGASTDTQYF.

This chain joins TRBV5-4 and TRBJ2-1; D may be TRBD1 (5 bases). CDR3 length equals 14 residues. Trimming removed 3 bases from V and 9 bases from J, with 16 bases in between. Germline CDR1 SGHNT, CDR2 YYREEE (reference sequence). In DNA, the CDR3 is TGTGCCAGCAGCTCCCCTCCCACTGGGGCTGAGCAGTTCTTC. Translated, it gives CASSSPPTGAEQFF. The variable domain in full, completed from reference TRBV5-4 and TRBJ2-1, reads ETGVTQSPTHLIKTRGQQVTLRCSSQSGHNTVSWYQQALGQGPQFIFQYYREEENGRGNFPPRFSGLQFPNYSSELNVNALELDDSALYLCASSSPPTGAEQFFGPGTRLTVL.

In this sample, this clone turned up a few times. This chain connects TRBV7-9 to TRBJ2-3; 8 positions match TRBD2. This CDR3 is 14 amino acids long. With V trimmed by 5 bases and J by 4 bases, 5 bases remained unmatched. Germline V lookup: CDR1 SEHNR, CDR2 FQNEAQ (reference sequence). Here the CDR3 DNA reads TGTGCCAGCAGCACCAGACTAGCGCCAGATACGCAGTATTTT. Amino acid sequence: CASSTRLAPDTQYF. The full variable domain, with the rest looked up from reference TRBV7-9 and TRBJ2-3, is DTGVSQNPRHKITKRGQNVTFRCDPISEHNRLYWYRQTLGQGPEFLTYFQNEAQLEKSRLLSDRFSAERPKGSFSTLEIQRTEQGDSAMYLCASSTRLAPDTQYFGPGTRLTVL.

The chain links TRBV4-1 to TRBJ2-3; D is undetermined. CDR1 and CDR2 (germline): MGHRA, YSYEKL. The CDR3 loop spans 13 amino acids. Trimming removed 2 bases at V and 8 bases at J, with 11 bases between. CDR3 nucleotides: TGCGCCAGCAGCCAAAATGTCGCCGTTACGCAGTATTTT. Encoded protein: CASSQNVAVTQYF.

The CDR3 sequence is CASRTGTGGRGYTF. The CDR3 DNA reads as TGTGCCAGCAGAACCGGGACAGGGGGCAGGGGCTACACCTTC. The chain is built from TRBV7-9 and TRBJ1-2, with 12 nucleotides matching TRBD1. This CDR3 spans 14 amino acids. J was trimmed by 8 bases and V by 6 bases; bases with no gene match: 7. Germline lookup yields CDR1 SEHNR and CDR2 FQNEAQ (reference sequence).

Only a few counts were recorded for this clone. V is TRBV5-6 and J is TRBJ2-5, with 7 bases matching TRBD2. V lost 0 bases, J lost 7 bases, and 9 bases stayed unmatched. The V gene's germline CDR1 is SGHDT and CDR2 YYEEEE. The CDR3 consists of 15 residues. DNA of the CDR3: TGTGCCAGCAGCTTGGAGGGCGGGAGTATCGTGACCCAGTACTTC. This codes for CASSLEGGSIVTQYF. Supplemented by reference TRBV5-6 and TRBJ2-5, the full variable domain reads DAGVTQSPTHLIKTRGQQVTLRCSPKSGHDTVSWYQQALGQGPQFIFQYYEEEERQRGNFPDRFSGHQFPNYSSELNVNALLLGDSALYLCASSLEGGSIVTQYFGPGTRLLVL.

CDR3 coding DNA: TGCGCCAGCAGCTTAAGCAGGGATTTCGGTTTTCGAGAGACCCAGTACTTC. This codes for CASSLSRDFGFRETQYF. The chain is built from TRBV5-1 and TRBJ2-5, with D perhaps matching TRBD1 (5 bases). CDR1 is SGHRS and CDR2 is YFSETQ in the germline V gene. Trimming removed 2 bases from V and 4 bases from J, with 21 bases in between. There are 17 residues in the CDR3. Combining the CDR3 with reference TRBV5-1 and TRBJ2-5 gives the whole variable domain KAGVTQTPRYLIKTRGQQVTLSCSPISGHRSVSWYQQTPGQGLQFLFEYFSETQRNKGNFPGRFSGRQFSNSRSEMNVSTLELGDSALYLCASSLSRDFGFRETQYFGPGTRLLVL.

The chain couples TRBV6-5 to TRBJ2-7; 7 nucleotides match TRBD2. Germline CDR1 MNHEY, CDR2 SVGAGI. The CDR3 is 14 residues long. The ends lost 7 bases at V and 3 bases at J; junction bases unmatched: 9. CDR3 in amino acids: CASTSAGIYYEQYF. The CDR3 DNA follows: TGTGCCAGCACATCAGCGGGGATTTACTACGAGCAGTACTTC.

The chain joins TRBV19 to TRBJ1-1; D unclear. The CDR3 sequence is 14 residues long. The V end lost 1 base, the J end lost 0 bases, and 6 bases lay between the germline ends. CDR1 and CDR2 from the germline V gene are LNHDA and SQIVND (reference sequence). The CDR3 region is CASSIGRVNTEAFF. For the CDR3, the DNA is TGTGCCAGTAGTATAGGGCGGGTGAACACTGAAGCTTTCTTT. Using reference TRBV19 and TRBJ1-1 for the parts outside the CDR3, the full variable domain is DGGITQSPKYLFRKEGQNVTLSCEQNLNHDAMYWYRQDPGQGLRLIYYSQIVNDFQKGDIAEGYSVSREKKESFPLTVTSAQKNPTAFYLCASSIGRVNTEAFFGQGTRLTVV.

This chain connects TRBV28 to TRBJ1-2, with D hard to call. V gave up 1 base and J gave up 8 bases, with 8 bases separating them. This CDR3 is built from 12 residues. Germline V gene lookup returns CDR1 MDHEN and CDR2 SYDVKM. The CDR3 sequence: CASSLSIYGYTF. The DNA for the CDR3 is TGTGCCAGCAGTTTATCCATTTACGGCTACACCTTC.

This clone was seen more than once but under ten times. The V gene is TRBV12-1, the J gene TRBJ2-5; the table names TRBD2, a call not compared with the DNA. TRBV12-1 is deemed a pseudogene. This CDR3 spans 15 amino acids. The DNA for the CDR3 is TGTGCCAGCAGCTGGGGACTAGCGGAACAAGAGACCCAGTACTTC. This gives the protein CASSWGLAEQETQYF.

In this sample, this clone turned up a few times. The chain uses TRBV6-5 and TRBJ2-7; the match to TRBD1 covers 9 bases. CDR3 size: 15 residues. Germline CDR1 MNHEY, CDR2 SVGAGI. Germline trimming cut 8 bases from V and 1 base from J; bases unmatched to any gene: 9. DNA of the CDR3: TGTGCCAGCTTTGAACCGGGACAGGGTTCCTACGAGCAGTACTTC. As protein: CASFEPGQGSYEQYF.

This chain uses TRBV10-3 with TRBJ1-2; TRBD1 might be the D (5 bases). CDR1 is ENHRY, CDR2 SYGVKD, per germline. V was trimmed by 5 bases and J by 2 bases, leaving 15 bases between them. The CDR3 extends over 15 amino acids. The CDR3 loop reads CAISPPGRKNYGYTF. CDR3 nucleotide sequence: TGTGCCATCAGTCCACCGGGACGAAAAAACTATGGCTACACCTTC.

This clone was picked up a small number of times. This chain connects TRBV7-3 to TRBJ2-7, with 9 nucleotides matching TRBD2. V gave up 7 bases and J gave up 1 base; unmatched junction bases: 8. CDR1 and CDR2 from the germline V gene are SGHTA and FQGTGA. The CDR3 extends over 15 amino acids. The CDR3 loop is CASTGGLAGSYEQYF. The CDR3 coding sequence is TGTGCCAGCACCGGAGGGCTAGCGGGATCCTACGAGCAGTACTTC.

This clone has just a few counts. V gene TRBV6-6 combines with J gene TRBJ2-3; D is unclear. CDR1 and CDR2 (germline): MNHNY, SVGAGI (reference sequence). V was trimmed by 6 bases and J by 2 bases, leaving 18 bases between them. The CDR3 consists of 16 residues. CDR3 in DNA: TGTGCCAGCAGACTACCTACTCTTGAGGACACAGATACGCAGTATTTT. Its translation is CASRLPTLEDTDTQYF.